Below are 9 T cell receptor beta chains sequenced from a single sample in a study of metastatic and nonmetastatic thyroid tumors. From the PCR reads, TCRdb re-called clones with MiXCR. The sample carries about 20,000 clones, roughly 24% recorded once. Ahead of thyroid surgery, no patient had received treatment of any kind. The sequenced material came from tumor tissue. These receptor sequences come from a female donor with papillary thyroid cancer or a benign thyroid nodule (not recorded which). Some clones in this sample may be carry-over from other donors' samples.

This clone was observed at least ten times. The genes are TRBV12-3 or TRBV12-4 and TRBJ1-5; no reliable D call. The CDR3 covers 16 residues. Deletions cut 4 bases from V and 3 bases from J, with 16 bases between. CDR3 in DNA: TGTGCCAGCAGTTACGGGAAGGGTTGGGACAATCAGCCCCAGCATTTT. It yields the protein CASSYGKGWDNQPQHF.

This clone was seen many times. One junction end does not reproduce the germline sequence, and a read error may be involved. The chain has TRBV7-7 and TRBJ2-5; possible D gene TRBD1, 5 bases. This CDR3 spans 15 amino acids. CDR1 and CDR2 from the germline V gene are SSHAT and FNYEAQ (reference sequence). CDR3 sequence reads: CASSLAPGRQETQYF. The CDR3, as DNA: TGTGCTAGCAGCTTAGCCCCAGGGCGCCAAGAGACCCAGTACTTC.

This clone was recorded at least ten times. Different DNA sequences within this sample yield the same CDR3. The CDR3 DNA follows: TGTGCCAGCAGCCGGCGGGTGGGCCCCGCCGATACGCAGTATTTT. Protein product: CASSRRVGPADTQYF. The rearrangement uses TRBV12-3 or TRBV12-4 and TRBJ2-3; tentatively, D is TRBD2 (5 bases). The CDR3 sequence is 15 residues long. Trimming removed 6 bases at V and 6 bases at J, with 19 bases between.

This clone was detected many times. This chain connects TRBV28 to TRBJ2-1; tentatively, D is TRBD1 (6 bases). CDR3 length equals 13 residues. Deletions cut 6 bases from V and 5 bases from J, with 11 bases between. Germline CDR1 is MDHEN and CDR2 is SYDVKM. CDR3 loop: CASRLTGDNEQFF. DNA for the CDR3: TGTGCCAGCAGGTTGACAGGAGACAATGAGCAGTTCTTC. Variable domain in full (rest from reference TRBV28 and TRBJ2-1): DVKVTQSSRYLVKRTGEKVFLECVQDMDHENMFWYRQDPGLGLRLIYFSYDVKMKEKGDIPEGYSVSREKKERFSLILESASTNQTSMYLCASRLTGDNEQFFGPGTRLTVL.

There are many counts of this clone. The chain is built from TRBV9 and TRBJ2-1; 7 bases align to TRBD1. Germline V gene data show CDR1 as SGDLS and CDR2 as YYNGEE. This CDR3 spans 15 amino acids. The V segment lost 3 bases and the J segment 2 bases; nucleotides outside the gene matches: 5. The chain's CDR3 is CASSAYRGPYNEQFF. DNA of the CDR3: TGTGCCAGCAGCGCATACAGGGGTCCCTACAATGAGCAGTTCTTC.

Notes on this clone: An end of the junction differs from the germline gene, which may be a read error. The chain joins TRBV7-2 to TRBJ2-1, with a tentative D call TRBD2 (5 bases). Germline values: CDR1 SGHTA, CDR2 FQGNSA. CDR3 length: 14 residues. This chain's CDR3 is CASSFSSGLNVQFF. The CDR3 DNA reads TGTGCCAGCAGCTTTTCCAGCGGACTTAATGTGCAGTTCTTC.

This clone was picked up a small number of times. The chain combines TRBV24-1 with TRBJ2-1; TRBD2 agrees at 10 bases. V was clipped by 7 bases and J by 3 bases; unmatched bases: 8. CDR3 size: 16 residues. Germline loops: CDR1 KGHDR, CDR2 SFDVKD. DNA of the CDR3: TGTGCCACCAGCCCGAGGACTAGCGGTAACTACAATGAGCAGTTCTTC. Protein: CATSPRTSGNYNEQFF.

This clone was found many times. The CDR3 does not close with the conserved phenylalanine or tryptophan, likely indicating a read error. V is TRBV4-2 and J is TRBJ1-6; TRBD1 matches at 7 bases. J lost 10 bases, V lost 4 bases, and 10 bases had no gene match. The CDR3 length is 15 residues. Germline loops: CDR1 LGHNA, CDR2 YNFKEQ. The CDR3 is CASSPTGAFGSPLHS. CDR3 bases: TGTGCCAGCAGCCCCACAGGGGCCTTTGGCTCACCCCTCCACTCT.

This clone was counted at least ten times. The rearrangement joins TRBV6-1 to TRBJ2-1; 9 bases match TRBD2. The trim removed 2 bases at V and 2 bases at J, leaving 4 bases unmatched. CDR1 is MNHNS, CDR2 SASEGT, per germline. CDR3 length: 16 amino acids. CDR3 bases: TGTGCCAGCAGTGAAAGGACTAGCGCCACCTACAATGAGCAGTTCTTC. As protein: CASSERTSATYNEQFF.